This TCR beta chain was recorded in a study of OX40 agonist ivuxolimab in advanced cancers. Study observations and caveats: The CD4+ and CD8+ T cells in the blood had expanded clonally by week 6 at 0.1 to 3.0 mg/kg. The 0.1-3.0 mg/kg partial responders had among the lowest clonal expansion. There were also nonresponders showing low normalized T-cell clonal expansion.

Assay: immunoSEQ multiplex PCR; the TCRdb copy retains only in-frame clones and omits some. The profile shows about 20,000 clones, about 90% of them singletons. Patients were ruled out by autoimmune disease history or systemic immunosuppression. The V end lost 0 bases, the J end lost 2 bases, and 9 bases lay between the germline ends. The CDR3 runs to 14 residues. From germline, CDR1 is SGHNT and CDR2 YYREEE (reference sequence). A remark on this clone: The antigen remains unidentified.

The chain recombines TRBV5-4 with TRBJ2-7, with no clear D. The sequenced sample was CD4+ or CD8+ T cells sorted from blood, obtained in a trial of the OX40 agonist ivuxolimab. The TCR originated in an adult with an advanced solid tumor such as melanoma, head and neck, liver or kidney cancer. CDR3 amino acids: CASSLEGIAYEQYF. CDR3 bases: TGTGCCAGCAGCTTGGAAGGGATCGCCTACGAGCAGTACTTC.